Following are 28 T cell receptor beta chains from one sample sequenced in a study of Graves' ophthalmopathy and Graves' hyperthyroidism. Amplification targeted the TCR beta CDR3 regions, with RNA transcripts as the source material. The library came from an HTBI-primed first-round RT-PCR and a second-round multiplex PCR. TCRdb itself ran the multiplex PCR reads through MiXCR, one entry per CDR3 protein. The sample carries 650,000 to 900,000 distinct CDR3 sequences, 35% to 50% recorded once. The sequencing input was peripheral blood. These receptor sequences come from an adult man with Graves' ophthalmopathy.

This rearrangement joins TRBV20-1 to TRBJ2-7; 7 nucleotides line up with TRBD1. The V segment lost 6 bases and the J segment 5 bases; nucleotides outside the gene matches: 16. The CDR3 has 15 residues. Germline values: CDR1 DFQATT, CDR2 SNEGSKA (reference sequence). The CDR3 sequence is CSAPRGQYGTHEQYF. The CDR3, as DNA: TGCAGTGCACCGAGGGGACAGTACGGTACCCACGAGCAGTACTTC.

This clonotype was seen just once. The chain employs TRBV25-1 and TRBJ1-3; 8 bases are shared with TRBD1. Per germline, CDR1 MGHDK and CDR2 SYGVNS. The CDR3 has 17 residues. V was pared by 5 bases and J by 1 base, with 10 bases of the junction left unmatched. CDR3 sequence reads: CASSTPRQGASGNTIYF. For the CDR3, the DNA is TGTGCCAGCAGTACCCCGCGGCAGGGGGCGTCTGGAAACACCATATATTTT.

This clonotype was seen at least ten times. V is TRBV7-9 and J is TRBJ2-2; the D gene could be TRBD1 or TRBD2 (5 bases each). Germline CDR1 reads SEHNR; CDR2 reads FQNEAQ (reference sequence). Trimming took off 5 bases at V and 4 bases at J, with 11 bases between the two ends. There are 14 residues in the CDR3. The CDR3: CASSLKGSTGELFF. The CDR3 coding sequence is TGTGCCAGCAGCCTTAAGGGGAGCACCGGGGAGCTGTTTTTT. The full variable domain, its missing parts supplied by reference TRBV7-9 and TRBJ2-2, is DTGVSQNPRHKITKRGQNVTFRCDPISEHNRLYWYRQTLGQGPEFLTYFQNEAQLEKSRLLSDRFSAERPKGSFSTLEIQRTEQGDSAMYLCASSLKGSTGELFFGEGSRLTVL.

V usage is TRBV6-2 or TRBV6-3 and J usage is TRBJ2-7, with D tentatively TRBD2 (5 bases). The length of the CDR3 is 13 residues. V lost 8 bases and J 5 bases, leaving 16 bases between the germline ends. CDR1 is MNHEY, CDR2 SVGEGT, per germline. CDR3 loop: CASRLDFIDEQYF. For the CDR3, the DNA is TGTGCCAGCCGGTTGGACTTTATTGACGAGCAGTACTTC.

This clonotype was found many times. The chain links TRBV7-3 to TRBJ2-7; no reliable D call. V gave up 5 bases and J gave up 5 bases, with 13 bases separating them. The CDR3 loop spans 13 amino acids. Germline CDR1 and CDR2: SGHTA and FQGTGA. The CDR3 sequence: CASSPGARDEQYF. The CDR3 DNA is TGTGCCAGCAGCCCCGGAGCTAGGGACGAGCAGTACTTC.

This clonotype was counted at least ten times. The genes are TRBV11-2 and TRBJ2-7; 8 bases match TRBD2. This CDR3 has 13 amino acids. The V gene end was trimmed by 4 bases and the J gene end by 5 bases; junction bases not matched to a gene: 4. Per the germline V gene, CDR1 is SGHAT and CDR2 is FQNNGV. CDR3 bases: TGTGCCAGCAGCTACTGGCGGGGGGACGAGCAGTACTTC. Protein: CASSYWRGDEQYF.

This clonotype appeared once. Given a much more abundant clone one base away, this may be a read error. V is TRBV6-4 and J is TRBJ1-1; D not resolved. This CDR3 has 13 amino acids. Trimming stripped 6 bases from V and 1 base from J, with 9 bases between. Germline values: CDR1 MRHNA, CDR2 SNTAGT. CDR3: CASSYDSNTEAFF. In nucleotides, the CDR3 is TGTGCCAGCAGCTACGACTCGAACACTGAAGCTTTCTTT.

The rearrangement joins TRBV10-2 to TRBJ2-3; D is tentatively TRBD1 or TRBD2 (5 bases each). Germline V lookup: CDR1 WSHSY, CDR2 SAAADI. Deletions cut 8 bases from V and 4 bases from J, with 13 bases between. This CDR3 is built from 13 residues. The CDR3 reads CASSLGAADTQYF. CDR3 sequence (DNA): TGCGCCAGCTCCCTCGGGGCGGCAGATACGCAGTATTTT.

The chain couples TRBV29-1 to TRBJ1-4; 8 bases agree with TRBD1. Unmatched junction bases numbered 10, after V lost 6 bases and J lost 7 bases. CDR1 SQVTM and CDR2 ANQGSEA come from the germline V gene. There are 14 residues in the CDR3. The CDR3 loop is CSVTGQGHTEKLFF. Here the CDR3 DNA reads TGCAGCGTGACCGGACAGGGACACACTGAAAAACTGTTTTTT.

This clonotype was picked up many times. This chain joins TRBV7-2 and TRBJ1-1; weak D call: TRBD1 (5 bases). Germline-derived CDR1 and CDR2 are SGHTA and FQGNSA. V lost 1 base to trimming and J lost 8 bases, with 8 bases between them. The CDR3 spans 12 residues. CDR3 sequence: CASSLDGAEAFF. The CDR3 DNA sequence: TGTGCCAGCAGCTTAGACGGGGCGGAAGCTTTCTTT.

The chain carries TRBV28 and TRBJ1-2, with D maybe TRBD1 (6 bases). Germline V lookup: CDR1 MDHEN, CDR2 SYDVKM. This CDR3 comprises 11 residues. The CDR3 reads CVCTGNYGYTF. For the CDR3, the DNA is TGTGTCTGTACAGGGAACTATGGCTACACCTTC.

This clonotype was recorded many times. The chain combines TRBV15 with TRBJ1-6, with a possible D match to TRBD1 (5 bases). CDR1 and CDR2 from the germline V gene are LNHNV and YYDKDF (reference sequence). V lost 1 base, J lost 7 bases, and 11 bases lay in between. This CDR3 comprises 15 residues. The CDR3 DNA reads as TGTGCCACCAGCAGAGTTGGGGCTCGGAATTCACCCCTCCACTTT. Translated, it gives CATSRVGARNSPLHF.

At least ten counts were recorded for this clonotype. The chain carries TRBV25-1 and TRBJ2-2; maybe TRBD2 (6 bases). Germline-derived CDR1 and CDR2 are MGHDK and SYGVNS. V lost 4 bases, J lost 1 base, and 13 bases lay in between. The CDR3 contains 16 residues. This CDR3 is CASSASREMNTGELFF. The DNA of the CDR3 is TGTGCCAGCAGTGCTAGTCGGGAGATGAACACCGGGGAGCTGTTTTTT.

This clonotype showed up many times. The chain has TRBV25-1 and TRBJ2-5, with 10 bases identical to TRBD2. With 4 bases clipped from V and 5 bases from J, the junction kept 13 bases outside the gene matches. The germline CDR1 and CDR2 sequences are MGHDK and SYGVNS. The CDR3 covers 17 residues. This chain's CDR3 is CASSGLAGGRLGETQYF. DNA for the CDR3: TGTGCCAGCAGTGGATTAGCGGGGGGCCGCCTGGGGGAGACCCAGTACTTC.

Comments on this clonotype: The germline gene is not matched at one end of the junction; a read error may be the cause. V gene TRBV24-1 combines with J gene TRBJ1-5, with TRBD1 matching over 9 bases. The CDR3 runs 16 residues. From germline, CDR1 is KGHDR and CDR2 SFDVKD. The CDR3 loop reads CATSDPGTGYNQSQHF. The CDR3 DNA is TGTGCCACCAGTGACCCAGGGACAGGGTATAATCAGTCCCAGCATTTT.

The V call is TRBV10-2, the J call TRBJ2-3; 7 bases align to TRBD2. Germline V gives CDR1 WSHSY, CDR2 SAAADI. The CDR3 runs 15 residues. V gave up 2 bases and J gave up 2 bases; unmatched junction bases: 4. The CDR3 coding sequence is TGCGCCAGCAGTGAGACTAGCGTTCTCACAGATACGCAGTATTTT. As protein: CASSETSVLTDTQYF.

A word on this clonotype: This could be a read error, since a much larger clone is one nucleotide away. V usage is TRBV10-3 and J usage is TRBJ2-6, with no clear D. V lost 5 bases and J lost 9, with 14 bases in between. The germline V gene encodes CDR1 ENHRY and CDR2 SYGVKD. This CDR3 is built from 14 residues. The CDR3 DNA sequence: TGTGCCATCAGTTACTCGTCAGCAATCAACGTCCTGACTTTC. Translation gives CAISYSSAINVLTF.

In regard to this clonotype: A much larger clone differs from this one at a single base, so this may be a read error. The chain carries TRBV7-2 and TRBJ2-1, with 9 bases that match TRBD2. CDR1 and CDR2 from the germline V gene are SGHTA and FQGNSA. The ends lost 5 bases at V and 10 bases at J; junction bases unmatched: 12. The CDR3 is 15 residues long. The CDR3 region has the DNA TGTGCCAGCAGCCGGTCTAGCGGGACGAACTACGAGCAGTTCTTC. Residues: CASSRSSGTNYEQFF.

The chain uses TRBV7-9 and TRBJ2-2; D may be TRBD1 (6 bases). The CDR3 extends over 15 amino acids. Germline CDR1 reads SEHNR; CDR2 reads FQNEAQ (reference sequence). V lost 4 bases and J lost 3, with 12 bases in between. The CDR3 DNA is TGTGCCAGCAGCTACCGGGACACCTACACCGGGGAGCTGTTTTTT. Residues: CASSYRDTYTGELFF.

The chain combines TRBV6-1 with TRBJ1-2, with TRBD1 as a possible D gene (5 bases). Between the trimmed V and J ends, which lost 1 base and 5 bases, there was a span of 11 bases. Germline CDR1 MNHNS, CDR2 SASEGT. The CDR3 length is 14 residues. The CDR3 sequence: CASSEGPRGYGYTF. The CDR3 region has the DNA TGTGCCAGCAGTGAAGGCCCAAGGGGTTATGGCTACACCTTC.

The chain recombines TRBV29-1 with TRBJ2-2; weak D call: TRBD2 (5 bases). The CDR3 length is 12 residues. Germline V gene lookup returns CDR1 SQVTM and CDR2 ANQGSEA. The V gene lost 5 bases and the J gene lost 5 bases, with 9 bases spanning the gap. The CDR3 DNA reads TGCAGCGTTTGTAAGCGGACCGGGGAGCTGTTTTTT. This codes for CSVCKRTGELFF.

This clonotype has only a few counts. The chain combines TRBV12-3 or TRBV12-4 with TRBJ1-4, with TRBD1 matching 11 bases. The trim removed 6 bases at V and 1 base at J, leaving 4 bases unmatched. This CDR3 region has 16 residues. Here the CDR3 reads CASSLGQGVTNEKLFF. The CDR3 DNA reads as TGTGCCAGCAGCCTGGGACAGGGGGTAACTAATGAAAAACTGTTTTTT.

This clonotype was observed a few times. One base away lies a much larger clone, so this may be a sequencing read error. The CDR3 spells CASSPVWTAETQYF. The CDR3 DNA follows: TGTGCCAGCAGCCCAGTGTGGACAGCAGAGACCCAGTACTTC. The chain has TRBV7-2 and TRBJ2-5; D is possibly TRBD1 (6 bases). The CDR3 runs to 14 residues. Germline V gene data show CDR1 as SGHTA and CDR2 as FQGNSA. V lost 5 bases to trimming and J lost 4 bases, with 14 bases between them.

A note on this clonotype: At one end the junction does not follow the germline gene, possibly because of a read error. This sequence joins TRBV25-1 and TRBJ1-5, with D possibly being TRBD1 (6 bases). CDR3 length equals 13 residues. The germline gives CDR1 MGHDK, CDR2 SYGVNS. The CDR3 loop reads CVSSLDQGQPQHF. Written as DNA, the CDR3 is TGTGTCAGCAGCCTTGATCAGGGGCAGCCCCAGCATTTT.

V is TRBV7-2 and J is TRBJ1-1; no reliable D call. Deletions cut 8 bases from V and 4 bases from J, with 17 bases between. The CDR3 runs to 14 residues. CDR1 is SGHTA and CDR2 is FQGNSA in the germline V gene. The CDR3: CASAGVGPITEAFF. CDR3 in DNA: TGTGCCAGCGCCGGCGTGGGCCCTATCACTGAAGCTTTCTTT.

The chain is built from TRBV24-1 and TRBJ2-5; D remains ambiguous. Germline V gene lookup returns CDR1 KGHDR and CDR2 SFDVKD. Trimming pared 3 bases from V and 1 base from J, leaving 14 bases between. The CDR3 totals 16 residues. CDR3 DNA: TGTGCCACCAGTGATCCTCGGGCCAAGACCCAAGAGACCCAGTACTTC. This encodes CATSDPRAKTQETQYF.

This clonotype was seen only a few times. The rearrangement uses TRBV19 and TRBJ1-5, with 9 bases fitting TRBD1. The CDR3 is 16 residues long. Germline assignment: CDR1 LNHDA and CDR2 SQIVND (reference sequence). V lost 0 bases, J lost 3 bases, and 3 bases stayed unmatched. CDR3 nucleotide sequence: TGTGCCAGTAGTATAGAGGGACAGGGTTTCAATCAGCCCCAGCATTTT. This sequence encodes CASSIEGQGFNQPQHF. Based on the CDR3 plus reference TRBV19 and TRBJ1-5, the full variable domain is DGGITQSPKYLFRKEGQNVTLSCEQNLNHDAMYWYRQDPGQGLRLIYYSQIVNDFQKGDIAEGYSVSREKKESFPLTVTSAQKNPTAFYLCASSIEGQGFNQPQHFGDGTRLSIL.

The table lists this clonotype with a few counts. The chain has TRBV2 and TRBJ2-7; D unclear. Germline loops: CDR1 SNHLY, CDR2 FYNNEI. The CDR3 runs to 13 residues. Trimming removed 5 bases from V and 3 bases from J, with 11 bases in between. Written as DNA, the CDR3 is TGTGCCAGCAGTCTAACTAAAAACTACGAGCAGTACTTC. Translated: CASSLTKNYEQYF.